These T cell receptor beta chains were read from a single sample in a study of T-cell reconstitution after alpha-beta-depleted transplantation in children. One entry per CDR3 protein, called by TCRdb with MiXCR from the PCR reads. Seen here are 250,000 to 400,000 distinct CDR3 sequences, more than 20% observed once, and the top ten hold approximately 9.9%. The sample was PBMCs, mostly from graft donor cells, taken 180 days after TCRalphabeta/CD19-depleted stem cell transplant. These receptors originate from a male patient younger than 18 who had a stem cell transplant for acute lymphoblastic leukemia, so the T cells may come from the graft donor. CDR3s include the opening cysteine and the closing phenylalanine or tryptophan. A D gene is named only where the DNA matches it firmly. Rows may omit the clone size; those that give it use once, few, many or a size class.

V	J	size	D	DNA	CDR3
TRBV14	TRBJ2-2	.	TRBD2	TGTGCCAGCAGCCAAGATCCCGGCGGCTGGTCTGGGCGTAGCGGGAGAAGTCCCACCGGGGAGCTGTTTTTT	CASSQDPGGWSGRSGRSPTGELFF
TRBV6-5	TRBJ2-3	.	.	TGTGCCAGCAGTTACCGCGGGACAGACACAGATACGCAGTATTTT	CASSYRGTDTDTQYF
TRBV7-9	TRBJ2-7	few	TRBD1	TGTGCCAGCAGCTCCGGGACAGGGTACTACGAGCAGTACTTC	CASSSGTGYYEQYF
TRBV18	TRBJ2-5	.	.	TGTGCCAGCTCACCGGCGAGGGGAAAAGAGACCCAGTACTTC	CASSPARGKETQYF
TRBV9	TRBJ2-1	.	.	TGTGCCAGCAGCGTAGGCCTCAACAATGAGCAGTTCTTC	CASSVGLNNEQFF
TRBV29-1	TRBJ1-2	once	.	TGCAGCGTTGCGCCAAACAGGGTCGACTATGGCGACACCTTC	CSVAPNRVDYGDTF
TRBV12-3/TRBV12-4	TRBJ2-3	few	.	TGTGCCAGCAGTGGCGGGGGCTTACCAGTCTGGGCAGATACGCAGTATTTT	CASSGGGLPVWADTQYF
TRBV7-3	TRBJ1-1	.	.	TGTGCCAGCAGCTTAGCCCCGGACACTGAAGCTTTCTTT	CASSLAPDTEAFF
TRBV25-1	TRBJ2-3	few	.	TGTGCCAGCAGCTTTGGCGGGCTGAGCACAGATACGCAGTATTTT	CASSFGGLSTDTQYF
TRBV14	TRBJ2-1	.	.	TGTGCCAGCAGCCAAGGGGCTAGGAGGCGGATCTACAATGAGCAGTTCTTC	CASSQGARRRIYNEQFF
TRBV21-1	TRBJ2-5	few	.	TGTGCCAGCAGCCGAGGGCGGGAGGGCCCGGGAGAGACCCAGTACTTC	CASSRGREGPGETQYF
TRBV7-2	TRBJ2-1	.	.	TGTGCCAGCAGCTTCGGGACTTTGATCTACAATGAGCAGTTCTTC	CASSFGTLIYNEQFF
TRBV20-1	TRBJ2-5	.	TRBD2	TGCAGTGCCTCGCGGGGTGGACTAGCGGGAGGAGAGACCCAGTGCTTC	CSASRGGLAGGETQCF
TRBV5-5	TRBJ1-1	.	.	TGTGCCAGCAGCCCCAGATGGGGGTGGAACACTGAAGCTTTCTTT	CASSPRWGWNTEAFF
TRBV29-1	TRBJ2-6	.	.	TGCAGCGTTAAGGGGTCTGGGGCCAACGTCCTGACTTTC	CSVKGSGANVLTF
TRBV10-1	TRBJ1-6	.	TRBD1	TGCGCCAGCAGCCCGGGACAGGGATCAAATTCACCCCTCCACTTT	CASSPGQGSNSPLHF
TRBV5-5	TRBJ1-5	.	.	TGTGCCAGCAGCTTCGGGGATCAGCCCCAGCATTTT	CASSFGDQPQHF
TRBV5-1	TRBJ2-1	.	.	TGCGCCAGCAGCCGGCCGTCGGGACACAACAATGAGCAGTTCTTC	CASSRPSGHNNEQFF
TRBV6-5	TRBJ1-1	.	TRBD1	TGTGCCAGCAGTTACTCAAGGGACTGGACAGGGATAAGAAACACTGAAGCTTTCTTT	CASSYSRDWTGIRNTEAFF
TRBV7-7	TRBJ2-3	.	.	TGTGCCAGCAGCCCCAGGAATCGAGATACGCAGTATTTT	CASSPRNRDTQYF